Detailed here is one T cell receptor beta chain. These data originate in a study of radiation and T cells in renal cell carcinoma. Time point of the sample: blood 2 weeks post-SBRT. The treatment: 15 Gy SBRT to primary tumor, nephrectomy 4 weeks later. Serial blood draws occurred at baseline and 2 and 4 weeks post-SBRT. Generated by immunoSEQ multiplex PCR, the TCRdb table keeps only in-frame clones and is missing some. The sample has 100,000 to 150,000 clones; approximately 90% are singletons. The CDR3 is 15 residues long. V dropped 4 bases and J dropped 1 base, with 14 bases sitting between them. The germline V gene has CDR1 SGHDT and CDR2 YYEEEE.

The V call is TRBV5-6, the J call TRBJ1-1, with TRBD1 as a possible D gene (6 bases). This sample comprised blood, obtained from a patient whose treatment included radiotherapy and nephrectomy. This TCR was recovered from a woman between 65 and 79 years old with renal cell carcinoma. CDR3 bases: TGTGCCAGCAGCGCCACTCGGACAGAGAACACTGAAGCTTTCTTT. This encodes CASSATRTENTEAFF.